The entry that follows covers one TCR beta chain sequence. What it recognizes is unknown. Germline CDR1 reads LGHNA; CDR2 reads YSLEER. The ends were cut back, 5 bases at V and 6 bases at J, with 24 bases in the middle. This CDR3 has 17 residues. Stated treatment: oral pan-JAK inhibitor, 5-10 mg twice daily. It was from alopecia areata patients that lesional scalp punch biopsies and peripheral blood were collected. These data come from a study of CD8+ T cells in alopecia areata. Study results and caveats: Tofacitinib significantly reduced both scalp clonality and expanded CD8+ clones among the top 100. Lesional tissue from the scalp (especially in alopecia totalis/universalis) showed higher clonality than normal scalp.

In each case, RNA was isolated and then reverse transcribed into cDNA as the sequencing template. This table comes from immunoSEQ multiplex PCR, and its TCRdb copy is limited to in-frame clones, with some not included. The data show fewer than 110,000 clones, about four fifths seen once. J is TRBJ2-3 and V is TRBV4-3; TRBD1 or TRBD2 may be the D gene (5 bases each). The source was CD8+ T cells sorted from blood, collected at week 24, from a patient treated with tofacitinib. This clonotype was obtained from a human donor with alopecia areata. The CDR3 region has the DNA TGCGCCAGCAGCTCCGGCTGGGACGCCGACCCCGTGGATACGCAGTATTTT. This codes for CASSSGWDADPVDTQYF.